The 16 T cell receptor beta chains presented below share a single source sample, sequenced in a study of blood T cell repertoires in COVID-19. Data came from immunoSEQ multiplex PCR; TCRdb stores just in-frame clones and leaves some out. The table has a few hundred thousand clones, about 89% seen once; the top ten hold around 9.1%. Material: peripheral blood. Receptor source: a man aged 40-55 years who had recovered from COVID-19.

This clone was seen just once. Additional DNA sequences in this sample encode the identical CDR3. The chain carries TRBV6-5 and TRBJ2-3; 7 bases agree with TRBD1. The CDR3 contains 15 residues. Germline V gene lookup returns CDR1 MNHEY and CDR2 SVGAGI. Losses at the gene ends were 5 bases for V and 2 bases for J; bases not matched to a gene: 7. Here the CDR3 reads CASSPGTASTDTQYF. Here the CDR3 DNA reads TGTGCCAGCAGTCCAGGGACAGCCTCCACAGATACGCAGTATTTT.

This clone was observed a single time. V is TRBV13 and J is TRBJ2-7; 10 bases agree with TRBD1. This CDR3 has 13 amino acids. With 5 bases clipped from V and 6 bases from J, the junction kept 4 bases outside the gene matches. In germline, CDR1 is PRHDT, CDR2 FYEKMQ (reference sequence). The CDR3 DNA reads TGTGCCAGCAGCCGGACAGGGGGGCGCGAGCAGTACTTC. Translating it yields CASSRTGGREQYF.

The chain employs TRBV6-6 and TRBJ1-5; TRBD1 is a possible D gene (6 bases). V was cut by 2 bases and J by 7 bases, with 9 bases left in between. There are 13 residues in the CDR3. The germline CDR1 and CDR2 sequences are MNHNY and SVGAGI (reference sequence). The CDR3 protein is CASSYTGRQPQHF. CDR3 sequence (DNA): TGTGCCAGCAGTTACACAGGGCGGCAGCCCCAGCATTTT.

The chain is built from TRBV6-5 and TRBJ2-5, with D maybe TRBD2 (5 bases). CDR1 is MNHEY, CDR2 SVGAGI, per germline. The CDR3 runs 14 residues. Trimming shortened V by 6 bases and J by 1 base, and 12 bases separated the two germline ends. CDR3 residues: CASRKADFQETQYF. The CDR3 DNA reads as TGTGCCAGCAGGAAAGCGGATTTCCAAGAGACCCAGTACTTC.

This clone was picked up one time. The chain carries TRBV24-1 and TRBJ1-2; 7 bases align to TRBD1. The V and J ends lost 7 bases and 4 bases, in that order; junction bases with no gene match: 8. CDR1 KGHDR and CDR2 SFDVKD come from the germline V gene. The CDR3 totals 14 residues. The CDR3 DNA reads TGTGCCACCAGCGACGCGGGACAGTCCTATGGCTACACCTTC. Protein product: CATSDAGQSYGYTF.

The rearrangement uses TRBV2 and TRBJ2-1, with D perhaps matching TRBD2 (6 bases). V was clipped by 3 bases and J by 2 bases, with 11 bases between them. The CDR3 is 15 residues long. The germline CDR1 and CDR2 sequences are SNHLY and FYNNEI. The CDR3 loop reads CASSDPGLTYNEQFF. The CDR3 DNA is TGTGCCAGCAGTGACCCGGGACTTACCTACAATGAGCAGTTCTTC.

Here the CDR3 reads CASSVGQGTGGYEQYF. The CDR3 DNA sequence: TGTGCCAGCAGCGTAGGACAGGGGACCGGGGGCTACGAGCAGTACTTC. This chain uses TRBV9 with TRBJ2-7; 8 bases align to TRBD1. Germline-derived CDR1 and CDR2 are SGDLS and YYNGEE. V was pared by 0 bases and J by 3 bases, with 8 bases of the junction left unmatched. This CDR3 has 16 amino acids.

The rearrangement uses TRBV21-1 and TRBJ2-5; the table's D call, TRBD1, was not checked against the DNA. TRBV21-1 is a recognized pseudogene. The CDR3 covers 19 residues. CDR3 DNA sequence: TGTGCCAGCAGCGCCAAGGATAGGACAGGCTTTTCTTTACAAGAGACCCAGTACTTC. Its protein is CASSAKDRTGFSLQETQYF.

In its sample, this clone was seen a few times. The DNA for the CDR3 is TGTGCCAGCAGCGTAGGCTCGGGGGGCCCTGGCTACACCTTC. This sequence encodes CASSVGSGGPGYTF. The chain uses TRBV9 and TRBJ1-2; weak D call: TRBD1 (6 bases). CDR1 SGDLS and CDR2 YYNGEE come from the germline V gene. This CDR3 comprises 14 residues. V was clipped by 0 bases and J by 7 bases, with 13 bases between them.

This chain joins TRBV6-6 and TRBJ2-7; 7 bases line up with TRBD2. Trimming removed 0 bases from V and 3 bases from J; junction bases left unmatched: 5. Germline V gene data show CDR1 as MNHNY and CDR2 as SVGAGI (reference sequence). CDR3 size: 15 residues. DNA of the CDR3: TGTGCCAGCAGTTACTCTTCGGGGGAGGGCTACGAGCAGTACTTC. It translates to CASSYSSGEGYEQYF.

This chain connects TRBV6-4 to TRBJ2-1; 9 positions match TRBD2. Germline CDR1 is MRHNA and CDR2 is SNTAGT. CDR3 size: 17 residues. V gave up 4 bases and J gave up 2 bases; unmatched junction bases: 9. The CDR3 sequence is CASSATSGRHTYNEQFF. The CDR3 DNA reads as TGTGCCAGCAGTGCTACTAGCGGGCGCCATACCTACAATGAGCAGTTCTTC.

This clone was counted a single time. The chain recombines TRBV25-1 with TRBJ1-4; 10 positions agree with TRBD1. In germline, CDR1 is MGHDK, CDR2 SYGVNS. Trimming removed 3 bases from V and 1 base from J; junction bases left unmatched: 8. The CDR3 is made up of 18 amino acids. The CDR3 loop reads CASSDADRGQITNEKLFF. In DNA form, the CDR3 reads TGTGCCAGCAGTGACGCCGACAGGGGGCAGATAACTAATGAAAAACTGTTTTTT.

This chain links TRBV10-3 with TRBJ1-5; TRBD1 matches at 9 bases. After removal of 4 bases from V and 8 bases from J, the junction contained 9 bases not matched to a gene. The CDR3 runs 15 residues. CDR1 ENHRY and CDR2 SYGVKD come from the germline V gene. The CDR3 coding sequence is TGTGCCATCAGTGCCGCCGGGACAGGGAAAGAGCCCCAGCATTTT. Residues: CAISAAGTGKEPQHF.

The chain recombines TRBV25-1 with TRBJ1-5; 9 bases are shared with TRBD1. The CDR3 extends over 15 amino acids. The germline V gene encodes CDR1 MGHDK and CDR2 SYGVNS. With 4 bases clipped from V and 4 bases from J, the junction kept 5 bases outside the gene matches. The CDR3 sequence: CASSATGQGNQPQHF. The CDR3 nucleotides read TGTGCCAGCAGTGCGACTGGACAGGGGAATCAGCCCCAGCATTTT. Combining the CDR3 with reference TRBV25-1 and TRBJ1-5 gives the whole variable domain EADIYQTPRYLVIGTGKKITLECSQTMGHDKMYWYQQDPGMELHLIHYSYGVNSTEKGDLSSESTVSRIRTEHFPLTLESARPSHTSQYLCASSATGQGNQPQHFGDGTRLSIL.

This chain connects TRBV30 to TRBJ2-2; 8 nucleotides align to TRBD2. The germline V gene encodes CDR1 GTSNPN and CDR2 SVGIG (reference sequence). CDR3 length equals 19 residues. Trimming cost V 2 bases and J 0 bases; bases outside gene matches: 14. CDR3 DNA sequence: TGTGCCTGGAGTAAATTGGGGTGGCGGGAGGACACGAACACCGGGGAGCTGTTTTTT. As protein: CAWSKLGWREDTNTGELFF.

The V call is TRBV14, the J call TRBJ2-7, with a possible D match to TRBD2 (5 bases). The CDR3 runs 12 residues. Germline CDR1 is SGHDN and CDR2 is FVKESK. Trimming cost V 5 bases and J 5 bases, with 10 bases left between them. The CDR3 spells CASSVGDHEQYF. The DNA for the CDR3 is TGTGCCAGCAGCGTGGGAGACCACGAGCAGTACTTC.